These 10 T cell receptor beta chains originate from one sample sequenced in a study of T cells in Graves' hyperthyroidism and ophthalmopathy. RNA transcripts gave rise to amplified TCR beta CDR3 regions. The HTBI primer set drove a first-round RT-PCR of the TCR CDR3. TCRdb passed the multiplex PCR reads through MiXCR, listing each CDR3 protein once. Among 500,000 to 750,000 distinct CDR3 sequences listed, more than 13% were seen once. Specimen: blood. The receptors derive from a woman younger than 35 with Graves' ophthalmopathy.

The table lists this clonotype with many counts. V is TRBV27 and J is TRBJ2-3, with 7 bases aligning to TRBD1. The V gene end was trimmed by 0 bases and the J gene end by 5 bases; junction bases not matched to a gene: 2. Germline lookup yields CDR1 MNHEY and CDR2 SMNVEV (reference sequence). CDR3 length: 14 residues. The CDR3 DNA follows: TGTGCCAGCAGTTTATCCACAGGGGTAGATACGCAGTATTTT. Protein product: CASSLSTGVDTQYF.

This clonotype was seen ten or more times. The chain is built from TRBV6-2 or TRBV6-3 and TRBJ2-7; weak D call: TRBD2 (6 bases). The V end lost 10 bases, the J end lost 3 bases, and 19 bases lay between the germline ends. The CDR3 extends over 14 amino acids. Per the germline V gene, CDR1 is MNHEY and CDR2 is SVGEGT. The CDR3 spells CATDRWDSYYEQYF. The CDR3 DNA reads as TGTGCCACCGACCGGTGGGACTCTTACTACGAGCAGTACTTC.

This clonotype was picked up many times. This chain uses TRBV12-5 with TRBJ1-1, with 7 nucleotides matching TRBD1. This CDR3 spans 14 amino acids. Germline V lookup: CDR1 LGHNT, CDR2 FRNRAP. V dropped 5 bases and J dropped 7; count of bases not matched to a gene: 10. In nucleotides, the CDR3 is TGTGCTAGTGGTCCAGGGGGTGCCAGGTTTGAAGCTTTCTTT. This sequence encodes CASGPGGARFEAFF.

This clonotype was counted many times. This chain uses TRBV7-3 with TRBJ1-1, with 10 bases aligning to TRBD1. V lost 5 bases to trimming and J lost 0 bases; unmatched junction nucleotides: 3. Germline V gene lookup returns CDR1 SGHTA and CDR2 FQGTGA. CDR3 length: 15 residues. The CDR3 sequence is CASSRQGAMNTEAFF. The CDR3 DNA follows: TGTGCCAGCAGCAGACAGGGGGCTATGAACACTGAAGCTTTCTTT.

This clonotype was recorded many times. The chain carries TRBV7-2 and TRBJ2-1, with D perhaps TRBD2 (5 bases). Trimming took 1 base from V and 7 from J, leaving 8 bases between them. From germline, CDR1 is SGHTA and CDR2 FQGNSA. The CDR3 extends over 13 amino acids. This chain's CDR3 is CASSLVWENEQFF. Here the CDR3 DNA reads TGTGCCAGCAGCTTAGTATGGGAGAATGAGCAGTTCTTC.

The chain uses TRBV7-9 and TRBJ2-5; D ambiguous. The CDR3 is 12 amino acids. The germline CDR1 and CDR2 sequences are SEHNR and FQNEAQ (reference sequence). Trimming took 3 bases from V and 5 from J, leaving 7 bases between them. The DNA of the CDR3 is TGTGCCAGCAGCTTGGAATTGGAGACCCAGTACTTC. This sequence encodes CASSLELETQYF.

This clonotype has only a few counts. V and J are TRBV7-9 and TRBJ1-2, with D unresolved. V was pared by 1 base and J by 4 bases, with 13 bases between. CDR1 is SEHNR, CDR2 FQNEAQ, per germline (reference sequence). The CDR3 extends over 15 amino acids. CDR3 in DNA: TGTGCCAGCAGCTTAGAGTCCGCCGGGTCCTATGGCTACACCTTC. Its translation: CASSLESAGSYGYTF.

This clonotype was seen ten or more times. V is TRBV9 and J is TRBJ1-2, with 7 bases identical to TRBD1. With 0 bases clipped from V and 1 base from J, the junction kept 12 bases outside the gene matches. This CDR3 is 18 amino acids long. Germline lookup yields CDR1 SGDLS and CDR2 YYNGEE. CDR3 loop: CASSVGGGGQFFNYGYTF. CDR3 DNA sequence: TGTGCCAGCAGCGTAGGAGGGGGGGGACAGTTCTTTAACTATGGCTACACCTTC.

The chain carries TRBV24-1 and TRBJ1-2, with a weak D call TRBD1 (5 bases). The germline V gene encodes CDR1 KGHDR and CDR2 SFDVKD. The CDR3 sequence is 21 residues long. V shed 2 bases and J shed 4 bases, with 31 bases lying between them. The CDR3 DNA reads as TGTGCCACCAGTGATTCCCTCCCTTTTCCCTCAAAAGACAGCAGCTTCTATGGCTACACCTTC. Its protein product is CATSDSLPFPSKDSSFYGYTF.

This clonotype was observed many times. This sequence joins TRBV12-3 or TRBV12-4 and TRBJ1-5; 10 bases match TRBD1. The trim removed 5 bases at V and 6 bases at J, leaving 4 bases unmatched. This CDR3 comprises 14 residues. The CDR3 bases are TGTGCCAGCAGTCCGGACAGGGGGTTTCAGCCCCAGCATTTT. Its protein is CASSPDRGFQPQHF.